These 23 T cell receptor beta chains came from one sample sequenced in a study of blood T cell repertoires in COVID-19. TCRdb's table, derived via immunoSEQ multiplex PCR, lists solely in-frame clones and lacks some. The data show about 89,000 clones, roughly 70% seen once. The sequenced sample consisted of peripheral blood. Receptors were obtained from a woman aged 80 or older with acute or convalescent COVID-19.

V and J are TRBV19 and TRBJ1-2, with D maybe TRBD1 (5 bases). The CDR3 has 12 amino acids. Germline V CDR1 and CDR2: LNHDA, SQIVND (reference sequence). V was pared by 8 bases and J by 4 bases, with 11 bases between. In DNA, the CDR3 is TGTGCCAGTGGCAGGCAGGGCTATGGCTACACCTTC. Translating gives CASGRQGYGYTF.

The CDR3 is CASSPSGFGNTIYF. CDR3 nucleotides: TGTGCCAGCTCACCATCGGGGTTTGGAAACACCATATATTTT. The V gene is TRBV18, the J gene TRBJ1-3; no reliable D call. There are 14 residues in the CDR3. In germline, CDR1 is KGHSH, CDR2 LQKENI. With 2 bases removed from V and 3 bases from J, the gap between germline ends came to 8 bases.

This clone occurred a few times. The chain carries TRBV28 and TRBJ2-3; TRBD1 agrees at 7 bases. This CDR3 is built from 13 residues. Losses at the gene ends were 6 bases for V and 6 bases for J; bases not matched to a gene: 6. Germline V lookup: CDR1 MDHEN, CDR2 SYDVKM. The CDR3 sequence: CASRRQGSDTQYF. In nucleotides, the CDR3 is TGTGCCAGCAGGAGACAGGGATCCGATACGCAGTATTTT.

This chain connects TRBV2 to TRBJ1-1; 7 nucleotides agree with TRBD1. The length of the CDR3 is 15 residues. J lost 3 bases, V lost 5 bases, and 9 bases had no gene match. CDR1 and CDR2 from the germline V gene are SNHLY and FYNNEI. The CDR3 reads CASSYDREAYTEAFF. CDR3 nucleotides: TGTGCCAGCAGTTACGACAGGGAGGCTTACACTGAAGCTTTCTTT. Combining the CDR3 with reference TRBV2 and TRBJ1-1 gives the whole variable domain EPEVTQTPSHQVTQMGQEVILRCVPISNHLYFYWYRQILGQKVEFLVSFYNNEISEKSEIFDDQFSVERPDGSNFTLKIRSTKLEDSAMYFCASSYDREAYTEAFFGQGTRLTVV.

J is TRBJ2-1 and V is TRBV15; perhaps TRBD1 as D (5 bases). Trimming took 3 bases from V and 5 from J, leaving 8 bases between them. This CDR3 has 13 amino acids. Germline CDR1 and CDR2: LNHNV and YYDKDF (reference sequence). The CDR3 loop is CATSRGQDNEQFF. CDR3 nucleotide sequence: TGTGCCACCAGCAGGGGGCAGGACAATGAGCAGTTCTTC.

This clone occurred once. This chain connects TRBV10-3 to TRBJ1-5; D gene uncertain. This CDR3 spans 13 amino acids. Looked up from germline, CDR1 is ENHRY and CDR2 is SYGVKD. The ends were cut back, 7 bases at V and 0 bases at J, with 7 bases in the middle. CDR3 in amino acids: CAIKQSSNQPQHF. The CDR3 nucleotides read TGTGCCATCAAACAGAGTAGCAATCAGCCCCAGCATTTT.

The gene calls are TRBV4-1 and TRBJ2-3; TRBD2 matches 10 bases. Germline V CDR1 and CDR2: MGHRA, YSYEKL. The CDR3 has 17 amino acids. V gave up 4 bases and J gave up 5 bases; unmatched junction bases: 12. The CDR3 DNA sequence: TGCGCCAGCAGCCTCGGACTAGCGGTCTACGCAGGAGATACGCAGTATTTT. Translation gives CASSLGLAVYAGDTQYF.

This clone showed up just a few times. The chain links TRBV7-2 to TRBJ2-4, with 9 positions matching TRBD2. Germline V gives CDR1 SGHTA, CDR2 FQGNSA. The junction had 4 bases not matched to a gene; V was cut back by 0 bases and J by 7 bases. This CDR3 region has 15 residues. CDR3 amino acids: CASSLAQSGGNIQYF. The CDR3, as DNA: TGTGCCAGCAGCTTAGCGCAAAGCGGGGGGAACATTCAGTACTTC.

This rearrangement joins TRBV6-5 to TRBJ1-4; TRBD1 aligns across 7 bases. Germline-derived CDR1 and CDR2 are MNHEY and SVGAGI. V shed 2 bases, J shed 4 bases, and the junction held 7 bases outside the gene matches. The CDR3 has 16 residues. The CDR3 protein is CASSYAAGGLNEKLFF. The CDR3 coding sequence is TGTGCCAGCAGTTACGCCGCAGGGGGACTTAATGAAAAACTGTTTTTT.

This clone was detected only a few times. The chain combines TRBV5-4 with TRBJ2-3, with 12 bases aligning to TRBD2. This CDR3 is built from 16 residues. With V trimmed by 1 base and J by 4 bases, 4 bases remained unmatched. Germline CDR1 SGHNT, CDR2 YYREEE (reference sequence). CDR3 region: CASSLSSGGASDTQYF. The CDR3 coding sequence is TGTGCCAGCAGCTTGTCTAGCGGGGGGGCATCAGATACGCAGTATTTT.

This clone has a handful of counts. The chain uses TRBV7-9 and TRBJ1-1; TRBD1 aligns across 7 bases. With V trimmed by 5 bases and J by 1 base, 4 bases remained unmatched. The length of the CDR3 is 14 residues. Per germline, CDR1 SEHNR and CDR2 FQNEAQ (reference sequence). CDR3 in amino acids: CASSRGTANTEAFF. The DNA for the CDR3 is TGTGCCAGCAGCCGTGGGACAGCGAACACTGAAGCTTTCTTT.

This clone occurred a few times. The CDR3 region has the DNA TGCGCCAGCAGTCGCTGGGCCACAGGGACGAGCACAGATACGCAGTATTTT. Translation gives CASSRWATGTSTDTQYF. This rearrangement joins TRBV5-1 to TRBJ2-3; D perhaps matches TRBD1 (6 bases). The V and J ends lost 5 bases and 0 bases respectively, with 19 bases between them. Per germline, CDR1 SGHRS and CDR2 YFSETQ. The CDR3 runs to 17 residues.

The gene calls are TRBV25-1 and TRBJ2-5, with TRBD2 matching over 8 bases. Germline assignment: CDR1 MGHDK and CDR2 SYGVNS. This CDR3 is 18 amino acids long. The V and J ends lost 2 bases and 5 bases, in that order; junction bases with no gene match: 16. The CDR3: CASSEKDHGGLVVETQYF. The CDR3 DNA reads TGTGCCAGCAGTGAAAAGGATCACGGGGGACTAGTGGTTGAGACCCAGTACTTC.

This chain uses TRBV4-3 with TRBJ2-7, with 11 positions matching TRBD1. V shed 1 base and J 4 bases; nucleotides not matched to a gene: 3. Looked up from germline, CDR1 is LGHNA and CDR2 is YSLEER. The CDR3 loop spans 15 amino acids. The CDR3 region has the DNA TGCGCCAGCAGCCAAGGAGGACAGGGGGCGTACGAGCAGTACTTC. It yields the protein CASSQGGQGAYEQYF.

This clone has only a few counts. The chain's CDR3 is CASTRGPQGTEAFF. In DNA form, the CDR3 reads TGTGCCAGCACTCGGGGTCCCCAGGGGACTGAAGCTTTCTTT. The V gene is TRBV6-5, the J gene TRBJ1-1, with D maybe TRBD1 (6 bases). The germline CDR1 and CDR2 sequences are MNHEY and SVGAGI. The CDR3 runs 14 residues. V lost 7 bases and J lost 5, with 17 bases in between.

This clone was counted only a few times. J is TRBJ2-1 and V is TRBV6-2 or TRBV6-3; 15 positions agree with TRBD2. The V gene end was trimmed by 2 bases and the J gene end by 8 bases; junction bases not matched to a gene: 4. Germline lookup yields CDR1 MNHEY and CDR2 SVGEGT. The CDR3 has 16 residues. The CDR3 bases are TGTGCCAGCAGTTACCCCGGGACTAGCGGGGGGCATGAGCAGTTCTTC. Its translation: CASSYPGTSGGHEQFF.

The rearrangement uses TRBV6-2 or TRBV6-3 and TRBJ1-5, with TRBD1 matching over 7 bases. Trimming cost V 6 bases and J 5 bases; bases outside gene matches: 7. Germline V gene lookup returns CDR1 MNHEY and CDR2 SVGEGT. There are 14 residues in the CDR3. The CDR3 loop reads CASSKGTVYQPQHF. The CDR3 region has the DNA TGTGCCAGCAGCAAAGGGACAGTTTATCAGCCCCAGCATTTT.

This clone was seen a single time. This sequence joins TRBV7-8 and TRBJ1-2; TRBD1 matches at 9 bases. This CDR3 comprises 14 residues. Germline assignment: CDR1 SGHVS and CDR2 FQNEAQ. Germline trimming cut 5 bases from V and 4 bases from J; bases unmatched to any gene: 5. The CDR3 spells CASSPGQGTYGYTF. The CDR3 region has the DNA TGTGCCAGCAGCCCGGGACAGGGAACCTATGGCTACACCTTC.

The chain recombines TRBV10-3 with TRBJ1-2; D remains ambiguous. V was pared by 3 bases and J by 7 bases, with 12 bases between. CDR1 is ENHRY, CDR2 SYGVKD, per germline. The CDR3 length is 13 residues. DNA for the CDR3: TGTGCCATCAGTGACAGCGTTTACTCTGGCTACACCTTC. It specifies CAISDSVYSGYTF.

The CDR3 DNA reads as TGTGCCATCAAAACGGACAGGGGGAGTTACAATGAGCAGTTCTTC. As protein: CAIKTDRGSYNEQFF. The chain carries TRBV10-3 and TRBJ2-1; 10 bases match TRBD1. CDR1 is ENHRY and CDR2 is SYGVKD in the germline V gene. The CDR3 loop spans 15 amino acids. Unmatched junction bases numbered 7, after V lost 7 bases and J lost 4 bases.

This sequence joins TRBV10-3 and TRBJ1-3; 8 bases fit TRBD1. Germline CDR1 and CDR2: ENHRY and SYGVKD. CDR3 length equals 15 residues. After removal of 5 bases from V and 3 bases from J, the junction contained 6 bases not matched to a gene. The CDR3 DNA reads TGTGCCATCAGTCCGGGACAGGTCTTTGGAAACACCATATATTTT. Encoded protein: CAISPGQVFGNTIYF.

V gene TRBV9 combines with J gene TRBJ1-2; TRBD1 matches at 12 bases. V shed 7 bases and J 3 bases; nucleotides not matched to a gene: 1. Germline loops: CDR1 SGDLS, CDR2 YYNGEE. The CDR3 is made up of 13 amino acids. CDR3 sequence reads: CASGTGGYYGYTF. The CDR3 bases are TGTGCCAGCGGGACAGGGGGCTACTATGGCTACACCTTC.

The V call is TRBV5-1, the J call TRBJ2-7; the match to TRBD2 covers 9 bases. The CDR3 covers 15 residues. The germline CDR1 and CDR2 sequences are SGHRS and YFSETQ. The junction had 12 bases not matched to a gene; V was cut back by 4 bases and J by 7 bases. CDR3 sequence: CASSPPSGGPDEQYF. The CDR3 DNA reads TGCGCCAGCAGCCCGCCCAGCGGGGGGCCGGATGAGCAGTACTTC.